The 24 T cell receptor beta chains below come from one sample, sequenced in a study of T cell clonotyping in hematopoietic cell transplantation. The assay was immunoSEQ multiplex PCR, and TCRdb's table has in-frame clones only and misses some. The data hold nearly 5,500 clones, with approximately 81% observed a single time. The time point is: recipient sample about 28 days before transplant, after cytoreduction. The sequences come from peripheral blood mononuclear cells, collected before stem cell transplant. The source is a man between 60 and 70 years old with acute myeloid leukemia. Some clones in this sample may be carry-over from other donors' samples.

The chain uses TRBV6-1 and TRBJ2-7, with D perhaps given as TRBD1 or TRBD2 (5 bases each). The CDR3 runs to 14 residues. The germline gives CDR1 MNHNS, CDR2 SASEGT. V was clipped by 4 bases and J by 6 bases, with 16 bases between them. DNA for the CDR3: TGTGCCAGCAGTGTGGGGACGGCAATTGGCGAGCAGTACTTC. It specifies CASSVGTAIGEQYF.

The chain carries TRBV5-6 and TRBJ2-2, with 8 bases identical to TRBD2. Per germline, CDR1 SGHDT and CDR2 YYEEEE. V dropped 4 bases and J dropped 3; count of bases not matched to a gene: 11. This CDR3 is 17 amino acids long. The CDR3 nucleotides read TGTGCCAGCAGCCCCGCGTCCGGGACTAGTTACACCGGGGAGCTGTTTTTT. Translating it yields CASSPASGTSYTGELFF. The variable domain in full, with the rest retrieved from reference TRBV5-6 and TRBJ2-2, is DAGVTQSPTHLIKTRGQQVTLRCSPKSGHDTVSWYQQALGQGPQFIFQYYEEEERQRGNFPDRFSGHQFPNYSSELNVNALLLGDSALYLCASSPASGTSYTGELFFGEGSRLTVL.

V and J are TRBV29-1 and TRBJ2-7, with D perhaps assigned TRBD1 or TRBD2 (5 bases each). This CDR3 spans 12 amino acids. Germline V CDR1 and CDR2: SQVTM, ANQGSEA. V lost 7 bases, J lost 3 bases, and 13 bases lay in between. The CDR3 spells CSGGDGDYEQYF. For the CDR3, the DNA is TGCAGCGGAGGGGACGGAGACTACGAGCAGTACTTC.

This clone was seen a few times. This chain links TRBV4-1 with TRBJ2-1, with 9 positions matching TRBD2. The CDR3 is 16 residues long. Germline trimming cut 0 bases from V and 9 bases from J; bases unmatched to any gene: 9. Germline lookup yields CDR1 MGHRA and CDR2 YSYEKL. This CDR3 reads CASSQDPAGGHSEQFF. For the CDR3, the DNA is TGCGCCAGCAGCCAAGATCCAGCGGGGGGCCATAGTGAGCAGTTCTTC.

The V and J genes are TRBV28 and TRBJ1-3; tentative D call: TRBD1 (6 bases). CDR1 and CDR2 from the germline V gene are MDHEN and SYDVKM. The V gene lost 8 bases and the J gene lost 0 bases, with 8 bases spanning the gap. The CDR3 loop spans 13 amino acids. The CDR3 DNA sequence: TGTGCCAGCGGACAGAGCTCTGGAAACACCATATATTTT. This codes for CASGQSSGNTIYF.

The chain uses TRBV14 and TRBJ1-2, with D unclear. V lost 1 base and J lost 0, with 6 bases in between. The CDR3 covers 14 residues. Germline values: CDR1 SGHDN, CDR2 FVKESK. The CDR3: CASSQALSNYGYTF. The CDR3 DNA sequence: TGTGCCAGCAGCCAAGCACTGTCTAACTATGGCTACACCTTC. Combining the CDR3 with reference TRBV14 and TRBJ1-2 gives the whole variable domain EAGVTQFPSHSVIEKGQTVTLRCDPISGHDNLYWYRRVMGKEIKFLLHFVKESKQDESGMPNNRFLAERTGGTYSTLKVQPAELEDSGVYFCASSQALSNYGYTFGSGTRLTVV.

As regards this clone: The missing conserved phenylalanine or tryptophan at the end of this CDR3 makes a read error likely. The DNA is omitted, as the CDR3 cannot be located on it reliably, and the CDR3 follows TCRdb's listing. The genes are TRBV6-4 and TRBJ1-3. Germline V lookup: CDR1 MRHNA, CDR2 SNTAGT. A total of 9 residues make up the CDR3, ends included. The CDR3 spells CASRREGFP.

This chain's CDR3 is CASSRLAGVTDTQYF. The CDR3, as DNA: TGTGCCAGCAGCCGACTAGCGGGAGTCACAGATACGCAGTATTTT. The gene calls are TRBV6-1 and TRBJ2-3; 12 bases are shared with TRBD2. The CDR3 is 15 residues long. The V and J ends lost 6 bases and 2 bases, in that order; junction bases with no gene match: 3. In germline, CDR1 is MNHNS, CDR2 SASEGT.

This chain uses TRBV30 with TRBJ1-1, with D possibly being TRBD1 (5 bases). Germline V gene lookup returns CDR1 GTSNPN and CDR2 SVGIG (reference sequence). The CDR3 is made up of 13 amino acids. V was clipped by 3 bases and J by 4 bases, with 12 bases between them. The CDR3 nucleotides read TGTGCCTGGAGCCAATCCGGGGGCACTGAAGCTTTCTTT. This translates into CAWSQSGGTEAFF.

This clone was counted between two and nine times. This chain uses TRBV5-6 with TRBJ1-5; no clear D. This CDR3 is built from 14 residues. V was trimmed by 1 base and J by 1 base, leaving 6 bases between them. Looked up from germline, CDR1 is SGHDT and CDR2 is YYEEEE. The CDR3 DNA reads as TGTGCCAGCAGCTTGCGTGCGAGCAATCAGCCCCAGCATTTT. Its protein is CASSLRASNQPQHF. Filled out from reference TRBV5-6 and TRBJ1-5, the complete variable domain reads DAGVTQSPTHLIKTRGQQVTLRCSPKSGHDTVSWYQQALGQGPQFIFQYYEEEERQRGNFPDRFSGHQFPNYSSELNVNALLLGDSALYLCASSLRASNQPQHFGDGTRLSIL.

The rearrangement joins TRBV5-4 to TRBJ2-1; 14 nucleotides agree with TRBD2. The CDR3 contains 16 residues. V gave up 4 bases and J gave up 3 bases; unmatched junction bases: 3. Germline-derived CDR1 and CDR2 are SGHNT and YYREEE (reference sequence). For the CDR3, the DNA is TGTGCCAGCAGCGTCGGACTAGCGGGAGGCTACAATGAGCAGTTCTTC. This encodes CASSVGLAGGYNEQFF.

The rearrangement uses TRBV10-1 and TRBJ2-7; D tentatively reads TRBD1 or TRBD2 (5 bases each). Germline loops: CDR1 WNHNN, CDR2 SYGVQD (reference sequence). The ends were cut back, 10 bases at V and 6 bases at J, with 13 bases in the middle. This CDR3 spans 11 amino acids. CDR3 nucleotide sequence: TGCGCCACCTCGGCGAGGGGCGAGCAGTACTTC. Translating gives CATSARGEQYF.

The chain has TRBV19 and TRBJ2-1; a possible D gene is TRBD2 (6 bases). V dropped 5 bases and J dropped 6 bases, with 14 bases sitting between them. The CDR3 length is 14 residues. Germline CDR1 reads LNHDA; CDR2 reads SQIVND (reference sequence). The CDR3 is CASSRRASRNEQFF. The CDR3, as DNA: TGTGCCAGTAGTCGGAGGGCCTCCCGCAATGAGCAGTTCTTC.

V usage is TRBV18 and J usage is TRBJ2-3; 8 bases line up with TRBD2. V was clipped by 5 bases and J by 4 bases; unmatched bases: 20. The V gene's germline CDR1 is KGHSH and CDR2 LQKENI. The CDR3 consists of 19 residues. CDR3 in DNA: TGTGCCAGCTCATCGCTTCCAACTAGGGGAGCGGGAGTTGCAGATACGCAGTATTTT. This codes for CASSSLPTRGAGVADTQYF.

This chain uses TRBV10-3 with TRBJ2-1, with a possible D match to TRBD2 (6 bases). Trimming removed 10 bases from V and 2 bases from J, with 15 bases in between. The CDR3 runs 14 residues. The V gene's germline CDR1 is ENHRY and CDR2 SYGVKD. CDR3 nucleotide sequence: TGTGCCAGCGCCCTAGCGAGCACCTACAATGAGCAGTTCTTC. Translating gives CASALASTYNEQFF.

This chain joins TRBV15 and TRBJ2-7; 7 bases are shared with TRBD2. Germline V gene lookup returns CDR1 LNHNV and CDR2 YYDKDF (reference sequence). This CDR3 region has 14 residues. V dropped 11 bases and J dropped 2; count of bases not matched to a gene: 12. The CDR3 is CAAATERGAYEQYF. In nucleotides, the CDR3 is TGTGCCGCTGCGACGGAGCGGGGTGCCTACGAGCAGTACTTC.

The chain employs TRBV6-1 and TRBJ2-7; 9 nucleotides line up with TRBD1. The germline V gene encodes CDR1 MNHNS and CDR2 SASEGT. The trim removed 6 bases at V and 3 bases at J, leaving 6 bases unmatched. This CDR3 comprises 14 residues. CDR3 residues: CASSYRGQVYEQYF. The CDR3 DNA follows: TGTGCCAGCAGCTACAGGGGGCAGGTCTACGAGCAGTACTTC.

The chain links TRBV19 to TRBJ2-1; D not certain. CDR1 and CDR2 (germline): LNHDA, SQIVND (reference sequence). V lost 0 bases and J lost 2, with 8 bases in between. The CDR3 consists of 15 residues. The CDR3 is CASSIDIGAYNEQFF. CDR3 DNA sequence: TGTGCCAGTAGTATAGACATAGGAGCCTACAATGAGCAGTTCTTC.

This clone was observed a single time. This rearrangement joins TRBV10-1 to TRBJ2-1, with D perhaps TRBD1 or TRBD2 (5 bases each). CDR3 length: 14 residues. V lost 4 bases and J lost 0, with 7 bases in between. Germline values: CDR1 WNHNN, CDR2 SYGVQD (reference sequence). The CDR3 region has the DNA TGCGCCAGCAGTGGGGGGAGCTCCTACAATGAGCAGTTCTTC. This sequence encodes CASSGGSSYNEQFF.

The chain has TRBV7-6 and TRBJ2-7; D gene uncertain. There are 15 residues in the CDR3. CDR1 is SGHVS and CDR2 is FNYEAQ in the germline V gene. The V end was cut by 2 bases, the J end by 0 bases, with 11 bases between. CDR3 bases: TGTGCCAGCAGCTTAAGGACGGATAGCTCCTACGAGCAGTACTTC. Amino acid sequence: CASSLRTDSSYEQYF.

The rearrangement uses TRBV28 and TRBJ1-5; 7 bases are a match to TRBD1. With 6 bases clipped from V and 5 bases from J, the junction kept 4 bases outside the gene matches. Germline loops: CDR1 MDHEN, CDR2 SYDVKM. CDR3 length: 13 amino acids. This CDR3 is CASSLDRDQPQHF. CDR3 nucleotide sequence: TGTGCCAGCAGCCTAGACAGGGATCAGCCCCAGCATTTT.

This clone was seen a handful of times. The gene calls are TRBV5-5 and TRBJ1-4; D not resolved. CDR3 size: 13 residues. Between the trimmed V and J ends, which lost 4 bases and 6 bases, there was a span of 10 bases. Germline V lookup: CDR1 SGHKS, CDR2 YYEKEE (reference sequence). CDR3 in amino acids: CASSTGPDEKLFF. As DNA, the CDR3 is TGTGCCAGCAGCACCGGACCGGATGAAAAACTGTTTTTT.

This chain links TRBV27 with TRBJ1-2; 9 bases line up with TRBD1. CDR3 length equals 14 residues. The germline V gene encodes CDR1 MNHEY and CDR2 SMNVEV (reference sequence). V trimming: 5 bases; J trimming: 8 bases; junction bases outside the gene matches: 9. The CDR3 sequence is CASSLITGGYGYTF. CDR3 nucleotide sequence: TGTGCCAGCAGTCTAATTACAGGGGGCTACGGCTACACCTTC.

V and J are TRBV9 and TRBJ1-4; possible D gene TRBD1, 6 bases. V lost 4 bases and J lost 8, with 18 bases in between. The CDR3 consists of 15 residues. Germline V gene sequence: CDR1 SGDLS, CDR2 YYNGEE. CDR3 residues: CASSPSRDMGEKLFF. The CDR3 nucleotides read TGTGCCAGCAGCCCCTCCCGGGACATGGGAGAAAAACTGTTTTTT.